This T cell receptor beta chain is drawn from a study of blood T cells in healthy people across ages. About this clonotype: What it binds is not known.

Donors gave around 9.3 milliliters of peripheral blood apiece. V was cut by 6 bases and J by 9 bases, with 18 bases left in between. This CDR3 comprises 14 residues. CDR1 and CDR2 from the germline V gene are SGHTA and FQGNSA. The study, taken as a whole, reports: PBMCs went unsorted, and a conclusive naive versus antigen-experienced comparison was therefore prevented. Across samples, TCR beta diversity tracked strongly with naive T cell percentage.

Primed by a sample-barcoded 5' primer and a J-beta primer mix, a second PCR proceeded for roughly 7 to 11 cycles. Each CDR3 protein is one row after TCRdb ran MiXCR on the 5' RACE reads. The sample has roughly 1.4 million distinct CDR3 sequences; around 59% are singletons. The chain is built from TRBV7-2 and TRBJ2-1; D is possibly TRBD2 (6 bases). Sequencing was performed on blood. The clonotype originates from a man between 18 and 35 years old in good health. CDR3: CASRSVGTGGEQFF. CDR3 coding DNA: TGTGCCAGCAGAAGCGTAGGGACCGGGGGTGAGCAGTTCTTC.